These 5 T cell receptor beta chains were all obtained from the same sample, sequenced in a study of cytomegalovirus exposure and HLA in healthy donors. Repertoires were generated with immunoSEQ multiplex PCR, while TCRdb's copy carries only in-frame clones and drops some. The sample contains about 190,000 clones, more than 70% of which appear only once. The sequencing sample was made of PBMCs. The receptors were gathered from a woman younger than 35 in good health and CMV-seronegative.

This sequence joins TRBV15 and TRBJ2-1; a possible D gene is TRBD1 (5 bases). The CDR3 consists of 12 residues. With 4 bases removed from V and 9 bases from J, the gap between germline ends came to 10 bases. Germline V gene lookup returns CDR1 LNHNV and CDR2 YYDKDF (reference sequence). CDR3 in amino acids: CATSIPQGEQFF. CDR3 in DNA: TGTGCCACCAGCATTCCCCAGGGTGAGCAGTTCTTC.

V is TRBV5-1 and J is TRBJ2-1, with 15 bases identical to TRBD2. Losses at the gene ends were 1 base for V and 6 bases for J; bases not matched to a gene: 8. Per germline, CDR1 SGHRS and CDR2 YFSETQ. This CDR3 is 18 amino acids long. CDR3 amino acids: CASSLRMVGLAGGNEQFF. Written as DNA, the CDR3 is TGCGCCAGCAGCTTGCGAATGGTGGGACTAGCGGGGGGCAATGAGCAGTTCTTC.

The V and J genes are TRBV15 and TRBJ2-3; 9 bases are shared with TRBD2. Germline V gives CDR1 LNHNV, CDR2 YYDKDF (reference sequence). The CDR3 is 17 amino acids. The junction had 8 bases not matched to a gene; V was cut back by 1 base and J by 3 bases. The CDR3: CATSRGLLSGRTDTQYF. In nucleotides, the CDR3 is TGTGCCACCAGCAGAGGGCTCTTGAGCGGGAGGACAGATACGCAGTATTTT.

The chain combines TRBV27 with TRBJ2-5, with TRBD1 as a possible D gene (5 bases). V dropped 8 bases and J dropped 5 bases, with 24 bases sitting between them. CDR1 and CDR2 from the germline V gene are MNHEY and SMNVEV (reference sequence). The CDR3 sequence is 16 residues long. The CDR3 loop reads CASRSRVFWVWETQYF. The CDR3, as DNA: TGTGCCAGCCGCTCCAGGGTTTTTTGGGTGTGGGAGACCCAGTACTTC.

V gene TRBV5-5 combines with J gene TRBJ1-2, with no clear D. V gave up 2 bases and J gave up 7 bases, with 12 bases separating them. Germline CDR1 and CDR2: SGHKS and YYEKEE (reference sequence). There are 13 residues in the CDR3. The CDR3 reads CASSLLEAGGYTF. The CDR3 DNA reads TGTGCCAGCAGCTTATTGGAGGCCGGTGGCTACACCTTC.